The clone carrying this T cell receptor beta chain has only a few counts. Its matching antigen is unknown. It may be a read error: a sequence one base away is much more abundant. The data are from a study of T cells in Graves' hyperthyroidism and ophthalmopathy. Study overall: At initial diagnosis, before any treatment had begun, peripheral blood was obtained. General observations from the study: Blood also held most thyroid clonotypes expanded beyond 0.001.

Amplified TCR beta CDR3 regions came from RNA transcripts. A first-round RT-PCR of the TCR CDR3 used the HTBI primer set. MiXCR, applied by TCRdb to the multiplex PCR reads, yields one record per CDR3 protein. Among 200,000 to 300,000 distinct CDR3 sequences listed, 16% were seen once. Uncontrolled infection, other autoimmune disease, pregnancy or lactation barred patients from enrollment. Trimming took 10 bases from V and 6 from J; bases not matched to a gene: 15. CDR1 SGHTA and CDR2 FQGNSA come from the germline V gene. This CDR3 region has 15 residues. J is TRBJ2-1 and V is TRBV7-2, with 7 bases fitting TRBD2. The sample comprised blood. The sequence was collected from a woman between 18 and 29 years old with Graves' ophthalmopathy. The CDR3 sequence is CANHGGGGGSNEQFF. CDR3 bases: TGTGCCAACCATGGGGGGGGGGGGGGTTCCAATGAGCAGTTCTTC.